Shown below are 29 T cell receptor beta chains from a single sample sequenced in a study of T-cell reconstitution after alpha-beta-depleted transplantation in children. Preparation of the TCRbeta library involved a method that used unique molecular identifiers. TCRdb recomputed calls from the PCR reads with MiXCR, one row per CDR3 protein. The sample has around 480,000 distinct CDR3 sequences, about 30% seen once; the top ten hold around 2.4%. Sequences were derived from PBMCs from the stem cell graft donor, sampled from the stem cell graft. Receptors were obtained from a human donor who donated a stem cell graft to a child with aplastic anemia.

DNA of the CDR3: TGCAGCGTTGAAGGGTCCGGGAGGAGGGCCAGAGATACGCAGTATTTT. Its protein is CSVEGSGRRARDTQYF. The V and J genes are TRBV29-1 and TRBJ2-3, with 7 bases aligning to TRBD2. The CDR3 is 16 amino acids. Germline V gene lookup returns CDR1 SQVTM and CDR2 ANQGSEA. V shed 1 base and J 5 bases; nucleotides not matched to a gene: 12.

This clonotype was seen a handful of times. The chain links TRBV7-2 to TRBJ2-3, with 8 bases lining up with TRBD2. This CDR3 is built from 15 residues. J was trimmed by 1 base and V by 2 bases; bases with no gene match: 2. Germline V gives CDR1 SGHTA, CDR2 FQGNSA. Here the CDR3 DNA reads TGTGCCAGCAGCTTATCACTAGCGGGCACAGATACGCAGTATTTT. It encodes CASSLSLAGTDTQYF.

The chain recombines TRBV20-1 with TRBJ2-7; D ambiguous. The germline V and J ends were trimmed by 3 bases and 4 bases, with 7 bases remaining between them. CDR1 is DFQATT, CDR2 SNEGSKA, per germline (reference sequence). CDR3 length: 11 residues. The CDR3 region has the DNA TGCAGTGCTAGGAGTGAATACGAGCAGTACTTC. Translation: CSARSEYEQYF.

There are a few counts of this clonotype. This chain uses TRBV4-2 with TRBJ2-7; 11 bases are shared with TRBD2. The CDR3 contains 18 residues. Germline V gene data show CDR1 as LGHNA and CDR2 as YNFKEQ. With 1 base clipped from V and 2 bases from J, the junction kept 10 bases outside the gene matches. The CDR3 DNA follows: TGTGCCAGCAGCCAAGGCATCAAGACTAGCGGGGCCCCCTACGAGCAGTACTTC. It yields the protein CASSQGIKTSGAPYEQYF.

This rearrangement joins TRBV24-1 to TRBJ2-5; 8 bases fit TRBD1. The CDR3 length is 12 residues. V shed 9 bases, J shed 5 bases, and the junction held 4 bases outside the gene matches. Germline CDR1 KGHDR, CDR2 SFDVKD. The CDR3 bases are TGTGCCACCGCGACAGGGGAGGAGACCCAGTACTTC. Protein: CATATGEETQYF.

The CDR3 sequence is CSFPREETQYF. The CDR3 DNA is TGCAGCTTCCCACGGGAAGAGACCCAGTACTTC. The V call is TRBV29-1, the J call TRBJ2-5; D gene ambiguous. Trimming stripped 8 bases from V and 3 bases from J, with 10 bases between. This CDR3 is built from 11 residues. CDR1 and CDR2 (germline): SQVTM, ANQGSEA.

The chain combines TRBV18 with TRBJ2-2, with 8 positions matching TRBD1. Germline V gene sequence: CDR1 KGHSH, CDR2 LQKENI. The CDR3 runs to 16 residues. Trimming at V came to 3 bases and at J to 7 bases, leaving 10 bases not matched to a gene. CDR3 residues: CASSPQQGASGGELFF. The CDR3 DNA reads as TGTGCCAGCTCACCCCAGCAGGGGGCTTCAGGCGGGGAGCTGTTTTTT.

J is TRBJ2-3 and V is TRBV20-1, with 12 bases fitting TRBD2. V dropped 3 bases and J dropped 2; count of bases not matched to a gene: 9. The germline CDR1 and CDR2 sequences are DFQATT and SNEGSKA (reference sequence). The length of the CDR3 is 17 residues. In DNA, the CDR3 is TGCAGTGCTAGCGGTAGTGGACTAGCGGGATCCACAGATACGCAGTATTTT. It is translated as CSASGSGLAGSTDTQYF.

This clonotype was detected only a few times. The gene calls are TRBV18 and TRBJ2-5; a weak D match, TRBD2 (5 bases). Per the germline V gene, CDR1 is KGHSH and CDR2 is LQKENI. There are 14 residues in the CDR3. The V end was cut by 0 bases, the J end by 4 bases, with 9 bases between. Here the CDR3 DNA reads TGTGCCAGCTCACCACCTGGAGGCCGAGAGACCCAGTACTTC. The encoded protein is CASSPPGGRETQYF.

The rearrangement joins TRBV30 to TRBJ1-5, with a weak D call TRBD1 (5 bases). Trimming took off 4 bases at V and 5 bases at J, with 12 bases between the two ends. The CDR3 consists of 13 residues. CDR1 is GTSNPN, CDR2 SVGIG, per germline (reference sequence). The CDR3 here is CAWNVGGDQPQHF. The CDR3 DNA is TGTGCCTGGAACGTCGGGGGAGATCAGCCCCAGCATTTT.

The chain links TRBV5-1 to TRBJ1-1, with D maybe TRBD1 (5 bases). CDR3 length equals 15 residues. The germline V and J ends were trimmed by 3 bases and 3 bases, with 15 bases remaining between them. The V gene's germline CDR1 is SGHRS and CDR2 YFSETQ. CDR3: CASSWGTGGDTEAFF. The CDR3, as DNA: TGCGCCAGCAGCTGGGGAACGGGGGGGGACACTGAAGCTTTCTTT.

CDR3 nucleotide sequence: TGTGCCAGCTCAAAGGGACTAGCGGACCCCAATGAGCAGTTCTTC. This codes for CASSKGLADPNEQFF. This rearrangement joins TRBV18 to TRBJ2-1; 11 positions match TRBD2. This CDR3 is built from 15 residues. CDR1 and CDR2 from the germline V gene are KGHSH and LQKENI. The trim removed 5 bases at V and 6 bases at J, leaving 6 bases unmatched.

The chain joins TRBV30 to TRBJ2-7, with a tentative D call TRBD1 (5 bases). Trimming left V 5 bases short and J 5 bases short, with 22 bases between. The germline gives CDR1 GTSNPN, CDR2 SVGIG (reference sequence). The CDR3 is made up of 15 amino acids. CDR3: CAWATRGFVFNEQYF. The CDR3 nucleotides are TGTGCCTGGGCGACAAGGGGCTTTGTATTTAACGAGCAGTACTTC.

The genes are TRBV28 and TRBJ2-7; TRBD2 aligns across 12 bases. CDR1 is MDHEN, CDR2 SYDVKM, per germline. The CDR3 length is 15 residues. With V trimmed by 6 bases and J by 2 bases, 5 bases remained unmatched. The CDR3 DNA sequence: TGTGCCAGCAGAGAGACTAGCGGGAGACCCTACGAGCAGTACTTC. Its protein product is CASRETSGRPYEQYF. Together with reference TRBV28 and TRBJ2-7, the CDR3 gives the full variable domain: DVKVTQSSRYLVKRTGEKVFLECVQDMDHENMFWYRQDPGLGLRLIYFSYDVKMKEKGDIPEGYSVSREKKERFSLILESASTNQTSMYLCASRETSGRPYEQYFGPGTRLTVT.

In its sample, this clonotype was seen a few times. The gene calls are TRBV29-1 and TRBJ2-2, with 7 bases lining up with TRBD1. V gave up 6 bases and J gave up 0 bases; unmatched junction bases: 7. Per germline, CDR1 SQVTM and CDR2 ANQGSEA. The CDR3 has 15 residues. CDR3 DNA sequence: TGCAGCGTCGTAACAGGGGCTGCGAACACCGGGGAGCTGTTTTTT. It is translated as CSVVTGAANTGELFF.

This clonotype was observed a few times. This sequence joins TRBV7-2 and TRBJ2-7; 9 bases are a match to TRBD2. J gave up 3 bases and V 2 bases, and 5 bases lay outside the gene matches. Germline V lookup: CDR1 SGHTA, CDR2 FQGNSA. The CDR3 is 15 amino acids. This chain's CDR3 is CASSLSSGSGYEQYV. For the CDR3, the DNA is TGTGCCAGCAGCTTAAGTAGCGGGAGTGGCTACGAGCAGTACGTC.

The V and J genes are TRBV19 and TRBJ1-2; TRBD1 might be the D (5 bases). Trimming left V 5 bases short and J 6 bases short, with 13 bases between. The CDR3 spans 13 residues. Germline-derived CDR1 and CDR2 are LNHDA and SQIVND (reference sequence). DNA for the CDR3: TGTGCCAGTAGTCCCCTTTCGGGGGATGGCTACACCTTC. Amino acids: CASSPLSGDGYTF. Complete variable domain (other parts from reference TRBV19 and TRBJ1-2): DGGITQSPKYLFRKEGQNVTLSCEQNLNHDAMYWYRQDPGQGLRLIYYSQIVNDFQKGDIAEGYSVSREKKESFPLTVTSAQKNPTAFYLCASSPLSGDGYTFGSGTRLTVV.

The V and J genes are TRBV20-1 and TRBJ2-1, with a tentative D call TRBD2 (6 bases). The CDR3 consists of 15 residues. Germline loops: CDR1 DFQATT, CDR2 SNEGSKA (reference sequence). The V gene lost 3 bases and the J gene lost 5 bases, with 17 bases spanning the gap. CDR3 in DNA: TGCAGTGCTAGGGGGGGAAGGCGGGTAGACAATGAGCAGTTCTTC. Amino acid sequence: CSARGGRRVDNEQFF.

This clonotype appeared a single time. This chain uses TRBV5-5 with TRBJ1-1; D is undetermined. V lost 7 bases and J 0 bases, leaving 22 bases between the germline ends. CDR3 length: 17 amino acids. CDR1 and CDR2 (germline): SGHKS, YYEKEE (reference sequence). Written as DNA, the CDR3 is TGTGCCAGCGTTGGTCCCCTAGAAGGACTTATGAACACTGAAGCTTTCTTT. This encodes CASVGPLEGLMNTEAFF.

The V and J genes are TRBV30 and TRBJ2-7, with D uncertain. Germline loops: CDR1 GTSNPN, CDR2 SVGIG (reference sequence). Trimming stripped 0 bases from V and 4 bases from J, with 7 bases between. This CDR3 comprises 12 residues. CDR3 residues: CAWSVGEYEQYF. The CDR3 DNA sequence: TGTGCCTGGAGTGTAGGAGAATACGAGCAGTACTTC.

A few counts support this clonotype. The chain couples TRBV6-2 or TRBV6-3 to TRBJ2-1, with TRBD2 matching over 8 bases. The length of the CDR3 is 16 residues. Germline V gene data show CDR1 as MNHEY and CDR2 as SVGEGT. J gave up 7 bases and V 2 bases, and 10 bases lay outside the gene matches. DNA of the CDR3: TGTGCCAGCAGTTACGGGCCAGCGGGAGAGGCAAATGAGCAGTTCTTC. As protein: CASSYGPAGEANEQFF.

This chain connects TRBV29-1 to TRBJ2-6; 8 bases map to TRBD1. CDR1 and CDR2 from the germline V gene are SQVTM and ANQGSEA. The CDR3 is made up of 16 amino acids. V trimming: 5 bases; J trimming: 0 bases; junction bases outside the gene matches: 6. CDR3 in DNA: TGCAGCGTTAGGACAGGGTGGTTCTCTGGGGCCAACGTCCTGACTTTC. Encoded protein: CSVRTGWFSGANVLTF.

In its sample, this clonotype was seen a few times. The chain combines TRBV7-2 with TRBJ2-1, with 10 bases aligning to TRBD2. J was trimmed by 8 bases and V by 2 bases; bases with no gene match: 6. Germline V lookup: CDR1 SGHTA, CDR2 FQGNSA. The CDR3 extends over 15 amino acids. CDR3 amino acids: CASSLNSGRIDEQFF. The CDR3 DNA reads as TGTGCCAGCAGCTTAAATAGCGGGAGGATCGATGAGCAGTTCTTC.

The gene calls are TRBV20-1 and TRBJ2-5; 12 bases fit TRBD2. J lost 4 bases, V lost 4 bases, and 10 bases had no gene match. Germline V gene data show CDR1 as DFQATT and CDR2 as SNEGSKA (reference sequence). CDR3 length equals 16 residues. The DNA for the CDR3 is TGCAGTGCTACTGACCCTAGCGGGAGGGGGAGAGAGACCCAGTACTTC. Translated, it gives CSATDPSGRGRETQYF.

The rearrangement links TRBV20-1 to TRBJ1-6; 10 bases are shared with TRBD1. The V gene's germline CDR1 is DFQATT and CDR2 SNEGSKA (reference sequence). With V trimmed by 4 bases and J by 10 bases, 4 bases remained unmatched. The CDR3 length is 13 residues. CDR3 loop: CSATPGQGSPLHF. The CDR3 DNA is TGCAGTGCTACACCGGGACAGGGGTCACCCCTCCACTTT.

The V gene is TRBV20-1, the J gene TRBJ1-5; the D gene is possibly TRBD1 (6 bases). V was clipped by 6 bases and J by 1 base, with 16 bases between them. The CDR3 is 15 amino acids. CDR1 and CDR2 (germline): DFQATT, SNEGSKA (reference sequence). CDR3 amino acids: CSARDGGRSNQPQHF. In DNA, the CDR3 is TGCAGTGCGCGGGACGGGGGCCGGAGCAATCAGCCCCAGCATTTT.

This clonotype was seen more than once but under ten times. The chain combines TRBV7-2 with TRBJ2-6, with D tentatively TRBD1 (5 bases). This CDR3 contains 16 residues. Germline V lookup: CDR1 SGHTA, CDR2 FQGNSA. The germline V and J ends were trimmed by 3 bases and 0 bases, with 9 bases remaining between them. The DNA for the CDR3 is TGTGCCAGCAGCTTTGGACACGACTCTGGGGCCAACGTCCTGACTTTC. It codes for CASSFGHDSGANVLTF.

The J gene is TRBJ1-5, the V gene TRBV15; D gene ambiguous. CDR1 and CDR2 from the germline V gene are LNHNV and YYDKDF (reference sequence). The CDR3 has 13 amino acids. V lost 5 bases and J lost 3, with 8 bases in between. Here the CDR3 reads CATSPPYNQPQHF. The CDR3 nucleotides read TGTGCCACCAGCCCCCCGTACAATCAGCCCCAGCATTTT. The whole variable domain, remainder taken from reference TRBV15 and TRBJ1-5, is DAMVIQNPRYQVTQFGKPVTLSCSQTLNHNVMYWYQQKSSQAPKLLFHYYDKDFNNEADTPDNFQSRRPNTSFCFLDIRSPGLGDTAMYLCATSPPYNQPQHFGDGTRLSIL.

This chain uses TRBV12-3 or TRBV12-4 with TRBJ2-5; D possibly corresponds to TRBD1 (6 bases). The CDR3 loop spans 14 amino acids. Trimming pared 6 bases from V and 3 bases from J, leaving 14 bases between. The CDR3 DNA sequence: TGTGCCAGCAGAAGCACAGGGACGAAAGAGACCCAGTACTTC. This sequence encodes CASRSTGTKETQYF.